A selection of T cell receptor beta chains follows, all from one sample in a study of T cell responses to AZD1222 COVID-19 vaccine. Sequenced by immunoSEQ multiplex PCR; TCRdb stores in-frame clones only, minus some. The table has about 160,000 clones, approximately 91% seen once; the top ten hold approximately 2%. The sequencing here drew on peripheral blood, taken on day 0 of AZD1222 vaccination. These receptors came from an adult in good health. CDR3s include the opening cysteine and the closing phenylalanine or tryptophan.

j_gene | v_gene | CDR3aa
TRBJ2-7 | TRBV5-1 | CASSSKQGINEQYF
TRBJ2-2 | TRBV11-2 | CASSSAVGGLVSTGELFF
TRBJ2-3 | TRBV7-9 | CASSLELRTDTQYF
TRBJ2-1 | TRBV27 | CASIGTGNNEQFF
TRBJ1-6 | TRBV30 | CARNGLTDSPLHF
TRBJ2-7 | TRBV6-5 | CASRRDRLYEQYF
TRBJ1-4 | TRBV27 | CASSLDRTNEKLFF
TRBJ1-6 | TRBV28 | CASSPSSRWSYNSPLHF
TRBJ1-1 | TRBV6-6 | CASAGPNTEAFF
TRBJ1-5 | TRBV5-1 | CASSLYGGDSNQPQHF
TRBJ2-1 | TRBV14 | CASSSQGGPFNNEQFF
TRBJ1-5 | TRBV15 | CATSRDGQGDQPQHF
TRBJ2-1 | TRBV29-1 | CSVEVSGGAENEQFF
TRBJ1-4 | TRBV19 | CASSKTGSNEKLFF
TRBJ2-2 | TRBV7-3 | CASSRDGSRTGELFF
TRBJ1-1 | TRBV6-6 | CASSYSAGRDTEAFF
TRBJ2-5 | TRBV7-2 | CASSLQAGAQETQYF
TRBJ1-2 | TRBV10-3 | CAISEEGWGYTF
TRBJ2-5 | TRBV5-4 | CASSSEGLAGGKETQYF
TRBJ1-3 | TRBV7-2 | CASSLDSGGSGNTIYF
TRBJ2-7 | TRBV19 | CASRSKRSGEQYF
TRBJ1-3 | TRBV5-6 | CASSFWGPGNTIYF
TRBJ2-2 | TRBV28 | CASSLLREPTGELFF
TRBJ2-7 | TRBV20-1 | CSRAGDYEQYF
TRBJ1-2 | TRBV28 | CASRFTQGLSDGYTF
TRBJ2-7 | TRBV5-5 | CASSLASGIEQYF
TRBJ2-3 | TRBV24-1 | CATSDYDRATDTQYF
TRBJ2-2 | TRBV12-2 | CASRLLPGTGSNTGELFF
TRBJ2-7 | TRBV11-2 | CASSSGDRAYEQYF
TRBJ1-1 | TRBV13 | CASGIGGNTEAFF
TRBJ2-7 | TRBV10-2 | CASSDLRGVPYEQYF